What follows are 19 T cell receptor beta chains derived from one specimen sequenced in a study of blood T cell repertoires in COVID-19. Assay: immunoSEQ multiplex PCR; the TCRdb copy retains only in-frame clones and omits some. The data show roughly 310,000 clones, with roughly 90% seen just once and roughly 4% held by the top ten. The material sequenced was peripheral blood. These receptors all stem from a woman aged 45 to 65 with active or convalescent COVID-19.

The chain is built from TRBV9 and TRBJ1-2; 7 bases are a match to TRBD1. Trimming at V came to 6 bases and at J to 8 bases, leaving 7 bases not matched to a gene. Germline CDR1 is SGDLS and CDR2 is YYNGEE. This CDR3 region has 12 residues. CDR3 loop: CASKGAGNGYTF. In DNA, the CDR3 is TGTGCCAGCAAGGGGGCAGGAAACGGCTACACCTTC.

This clone was recorded at least ten times. V and J are TRBV5-4 and TRBJ2-1; D might be TRBD2 (6 bases). The length of the CDR3 is 13 residues. Germline V gives CDR1 SGHNT, CDR2 YYREEE (reference sequence). V was trimmed by 6 bases and J by 6 bases, leaving 13 bases between them. The CDR3 DNA follows: TGTGCCAGCACCCCCATCGGGGGCAATGAGCAGTTCTTC. This gives the protein CASTPIGGNEQFF.

V and J are TRBV28 and TRBJ2-4; perhaps TRBD1 as D (6 bases). The CDR3 covers 17 residues. The V end lost 6 bases, the J end lost 0 bases, and 18 bases lay between the germline ends. Germline-derived CDR1 and CDR2 are MDHEN and SYDVKM. The CDR3 coding sequence is TGTGCCAGCAGCCCTCAGACAGGCTTTATAGCCAAAAACATTCAGTACTTC. Translation gives CASSPQTGFIAKNIQYF.

This chain uses TRBV7-8 with TRBJ2-1, with TRBD1 identical over 7 bases. Germline CDR1 SGHVS, CDR2 FQNEAQ. The CDR3 runs 15 residues. Trimming took 5 bases from V and 5 from J; bases not matched to a gene: 9. The CDR3 is CASSDYRGRNNEQFF. For the CDR3, the DNA is TGTGCCAGCAGCGACTACAGGGGACGGAACAATGAGCAGTTCTTC.

A single count supports this clone. The V call is TRBV18, the J call TRBJ2-3; 7 positions match TRBD2. Trimming cost V 4 bases and J 3 bases; bases outside gene matches: 13. The germline V gene encodes CDR1 KGHSH and CDR2 LQKENI. This CDR3 has 17 residues. The CDR3 protein is CASSREISGRGTDTQYF. CDR3 coding DNA: TGTGCCAGCTCACGAGAGATTTCAGGGCGGGGGACAGATACGCAGTATTTT. The full variable domain, in which reference TRBV18 and TRBJ2-3 provide the parts outside the CDR3, is NAGVMQNPRHLVRRRGQEARLRCSPMKGHSHVYWYRQLPEEGLKFMVYLQKENIIDESGMPKERFSAEFPKEGPSILRIQQVVRGDSAAYFCASSREISGRGTDTQYFGPGTRLTVL.

J is TRBJ2-1 and V is TRBV3-1 (or the pseudogene TRBV3-2), with D possibly TRBD2 on 7 matching bases. The CDR3 extends over 15 amino acids. In germline, CDR1 is LGHDT, CDR2 YNNKEL (reference sequence). V was clipped by 0 bases and J by 7 bases, with 13 bases between them. The CDR3 region is CASSQERGRGNEQFF. The CDR3 coding sequence is TGTGCCAGCAGCCAAGAAAGGGGGAGGGGGAATGAGCAGTTCTTC.

This clone was detected only once. The rearrangement uses TRBV24-1 and TRBJ2-7, with 9 bases that match TRBD2. V shed 0 bases and J 2 bases; nucleotides not matched to a gene: 7. The CDR3 is made up of 17 amino acids. The V gene's germline CDR1 is KGHDR and CDR2 SFDVKD. The CDR3, as DNA: TGTGCCACCAGTGATTTGCTTGTCCCTAGCGGGGCCTACGAGCAGTACTTC. It specifies CATSDLLVPSGAYEQYF.

The V call is TRBV27, the J call TRBJ2-7; TRBD1 matches 7 bases. CDR1 and CDR2 (germline): MNHEY, SMNVEV (reference sequence). With 3 bases clipped from V and 5 bases from J, the junction kept 7 bases outside the gene matches. The CDR3 has 14 amino acids. The CDR3 DNA sequence: TGTGCCAGCAGTTTTAGGTCCAGGGGGAACGAGCAGTACTTC. Translation: CASSFRSRGNEQYF.

The chain has TRBV30 and TRBJ2-1, with D perhaps matching TRBD1 (5 bases). This CDR3 has 12 residues. Germline values: CDR1 GTSNPN, CDR2 SVGIG (reference sequence). Trimming shortened V by 2 bases and J by 6 bases, and 8 bases separated the two germline ends. The DNA of the CDR3 is TGTGCCTGGAGTCCAGGGTTCAATGAGCAGTTCTTC. Amino acid sequence: CAWSPGFNEQFF.

The chain joins TRBV5-4 to TRBJ2-1; 9 bases are shared with TRBD2. The CDR3 has 15 residues. CDR1 is SGHNT and CDR2 is YYREEE in the germline V gene (reference sequence). V lost 4 bases to trimming and J lost 3 bases; unmatched junction nucleotides: 5. The CDR3 nucleotides read TGTGCCAGCAGCGAGCCTAGCGGGGTCTACAATGAGCAGTTCTTC. Protein: CASSEPSGVYNEQFF.

The chain combines TRBV7-2 with TRBJ2-7, with 9 nucleotides matching TRBD2. Germline values: CDR1 SGHTA, CDR2 FQGNSA. CDR3 length: 15 residues. J was trimmed by 1 base and V by 4 bases; bases with no gene match: 5. CDR3: CASSWASGMSYEQYF. The CDR3 DNA reads TGTGCCAGCAGCTGGGCTAGCGGGATGTCCTACGAGCAGTACTTC.

The rearrangement uses TRBV6-9 and TRBJ1-3; D remains unclear. Germline CDR1 MNHGY, CDR2 SVAAGI. Trimming removed 4 bases from V and 0 bases from J, with 16 bases in between. The CDR3 is 17 amino acids. Written as DNA, the CDR3 is TGTGCCAGCAGTTTTACGGCCCGGACTATCTCTGGAAACACCATATATTTT. Its translation: CASSFTARTISGNTIYF.

This sequence joins TRBV7-6 and TRBJ2-7; D is possibly TRBD2 (5 bases). Germline V lookup: CDR1 SGHVS, CDR2 FNYEAQ. The CDR3 covers 14 residues. The V end was cut by 1 base, the J end by 4 bases, with 11 bases between. The CDR3 bases are TGTGCCAGCAGCTTAGGGGGAGTATTGTACGAGCAGTACTTC. This encodes CASSLGGVLYEQYF. Full variable domain (remainder filled in from reference TRBV7-6 and TRBJ2-7): GAGVSQSPRYKVTKRGQDVALRCDPISGHVSLYWYRQALGQGPEFLTYFNYEAQQDKSGLPNDRFSAERPEGSISTLTIQRTEQRDSAMYRCASSLGGVLYEQYFGPGTRLTVT.

The genes are TRBV2 and TRBJ2-1; 9 nucleotides line up with TRBD1. There are 15 residues in the CDR3. The V gene's germline CDR1 is SNHLY and CDR2 FYNNEI. The V gene end was trimmed by 2 bases and the J gene end by 9 bases; junction bases not matched to a gene: 8. CDR3 protein: CASSEMRGQGGEQFF. CDR3 DNA sequence: TGTGCCAGCAGTGAAATGCGGGGACAGGGAGGTGAGCAGTTCTTC.

The CDR3 DNA reads as TGTGCCAGCAGTTTTCGGGACAGGGGTATGAACACTGAAGCTTTCTTT. Protein product: CASSFRDRGMNTEAFF. The chain links TRBV28 to TRBJ1-1, with 10 positions matching TRBD1. Germline CDR1 reads MDHEN; CDR2 reads SYDVKM. Trimming cost V 3 bases and J 0 bases; bases outside gene matches: 4. There are 16 residues in the CDR3.

This clone is a singleton in its sample. The chain has TRBV30 and TRBJ1-1; the match to TRBD1 covers 8 bases. CDR1 is GTSNPN, CDR2 SVGIG, per germline (reference sequence). This CDR3 region has 16 residues. J was trimmed by 1 base and V by 4 bases; bases with no gene match: 11. This CDR3 is CAWTARGPLGNTEAFF. CDR3 sequence (DNA): TGTGCCTGGACCGCCAGGGGGCCTCTGGGGAACACTGAAGCTTTCTTT.

The genes are TRBV5-8 and TRBJ1-2; TRBD1 might be the D (6 bases). V gave up 1 base and J gave up 3 bases, with 10 bases separating them. Germline V gene data show CDR1 as SGHTS and CDR2 as YDEGEE. The CDR3 contains 14 residues. The CDR3 DNA reads as TGTGCCAGCAGCTTGACAGGGACCCACTATGGCTACACCTTC. It is translated as CASSLTGTHYGYTF.

A few counts support this clone. The chain employs TRBV7-9 and TRBJ1-2; unclear D gene. The CDR3 covers 16 residues. The V gene lost 4 bases and the J gene lost 4 bases, with 19 bases spanning the gap. Germline V gene data show CDR1 as SEHNR and CDR2 as FQNEAQ (reference sequence). The DNA for the CDR3 is TGTGCCAGCAGCTCCTCCGGGTCTGGCTCTTCCTATGGCTACACCTTC. This codes for CASSSSGSGSSYGYTF.

The chain recombines TRBV29-1 with TRBJ2-5; unclear D gene. V lost 6 bases and J 5 bases, leaving 4 bases between the germline ends. This CDR3 contains 9 residues. Germline assignment: CDR1 SQVTM and CDR2 ANQGSEA. In DNA form, the CDR3 reads TGCAGCGTCCGGGAGACCCAGTACTTC. Protein sequence: CSVRETQYF.